Listed below are T cell receptor beta chains from one sample, sequenced in a study of blood T cell repertoires in COVID-19. Libraries were prepared by immunoSEQ multiplex PCR; TCRdb keeps only in-frame clonotypes and omits some of them. The sample has about 55,000 clones; approximately 85% are singletons. The specimen sequenced was peripheral blood. The receptors were sampled from a human donor in a cohort sampled during active COVID-19. The CDR3 runs from the conserved cysteine through the conserved F or W. A D gene is named only where the DNA matches it firmly. Some rows mark clone size as missing; the rest say once, few, many or name a class of expanded clone.

size	V	length	J	D	DNA	CDR3
.	TRBV19	14	TRBJ1-1	.	TGTGCCAGTAGTATCCTGACTGAGAACACTGAAGCTTTCTTT	CASSILTENTEAFF
.	TRBV7-3	14	TRBJ1-6	.	TGTGCCAGCAGCCCCACGGGGTATAATTCACCCCTCCACTTT	CASSPTGYNSPLHF
.	TRBV28	16	TRBJ1-5	.	TGTGCCAGCAGACCGCTACAGGGCCCAGGCAATCAGCCCCAGCATTTT	CASRPLQGPGNQPQHF
.	TRBV7-2	17	TRBJ1-4	.	TGTGCCAGCAGCTCGAGGGTGACTACAGGGTCGGGCGAAAAACTGTTTTTT	CASSSRVTTGSGEKLFF
.	TRBV4-2	15	TRBJ1-2	.	TGTGCCAGCAGCCAAGATACAGGGCCCGGGGATGGCTACACCTTC	CASSQDTGPGDGYTF
.	TRBV7-8	18	TRBJ2-7	TRBD2	TGTGCCAGCACCGCCCTAGCGGGAGTAGCCCCAGGCGGGAACGAGCAGTACTTC	CASTALAGVAPGGNEQYF
.	TRBV4-1	15	TRBJ2-7	TRBD1	TGCGCCAGCAGCCAAGATTTGACAGGGATCTACGAGCAGTACTTC	CASSQDLTGIYEQYF
.	TRBV28	15	TRBJ1-2	TRBD1	TGTGCCAGCAGTCTTGGCGGGCAGGGGGCCAATGGCTACACCTTC	CASSLGGQGANGYTF
.	TRBV7-6	15	TRBJ2-4	TRBD2	TGTGCCAGCAGCCTAGGCCGGGAGGGCAAAAACATTCAGTACTTC	CASSLGREGKNIQYF
.	TRBV5-4	14	TRBJ1-4	TRBD1	TGTGCCAGCAGTAGCCGGGACAGAGTGGGAAAACTGTTTTTT	CASSSRDRVGKLFF
.	TRBV7-2	16	TRBJ1-5	.	TGTGCCAGCAGCTTGTCGGCAGGGTTCAGCAATCAGCCCCAGCATTTT	CASSLSAGFSNQPQHF
.	TRBV15	18	TRBJ1-3	.	TGTGCCACCAGCAGAGTTCTCGGCCAGGGCGCCTCTGGAAACACCATATATTTT	CATSRVLGQGASGNTIYF
.	TRBV7-3	14	TRBJ1-1	TRBD1	TGTGCCAGCAGCTCCGACAGGGCTCTCGGAGAAGCTTTCTTT	CASSSDRALGEAFF
.	TRBV2	14	TRBJ2-1	TRBD2	TGTGCCAGCAGCAGCACCGGGACTAAAAATGAGCAGTTCTTC	CASSSTGTKNEQFF
.	TRBV2	13	TRBJ2-1	.	TGTGCCAGCAGTGAACTTGGAGACAATGAGCAGTTCTTC	CASSELGDNEQFF
.	TRBV4-1	16	TRBJ2-7	.	TGCGCCAGCAGCCAAACTTGGCAGACAACCTTTTATGAGCAGTACTTC	CASSQTWQTTFYEQYF
once	TRBV6-1	13	TRBJ2-7	.	TGTGCCAGCAGTGAGCGATCGGTATTCGAGCAGTACTTC	CASSERSVFEQYF
.	TRBV5-1	16	TRBJ1-4	TRBD1	TGCGCCAGCAGCCAGGGACAGGGGGCTTCTAATGAAAAACTGTTTTTT	CASSQGQGASNEKLFF
.	TRBV24-1	16	TRBJ2-5	TRBD2	TGTGCCACCAGTGATTCTGGACTAGCGGGAGTCGAGACCCAGTACTTC	CATSDSGLAGVETQYF
.	TRBV4-1	13	TRBJ2-5	TRBD2	TGCGCCAGCAGCCGGGAGTGGGAGGGGACCCAGTACTTC	CASSREWEGTQYF
.	TRBV7-2	15	TRBJ1-1	.	TGTGCCAGCAGCTACGGAGGCGTAAGGAACACTGAAGCTTTCTTT	CASSYGGVRNTEAFF
once	TRBV7-2	17	TRBJ2-4	.	TGTGCCAGCAGCTTAGTGCCGACGGGTGGGGCCAAAAACATTCAGTACTTC	CASSLVPTGGAKNIQYF
.	TRBV5-4	14	TRBJ1-5	.	TGTGCCAGCAGCTTGGCCGGGAGCAATCAGCCCCAGCATTTT	CASSLAGSNQPQHF
.	TRBV2	13	TRBJ2-1	.	TGTGCCAGCAATTACAAGGGGTACAATGAGCAGTTCTTC	CASNYKGYNEQFF
.	TRBV5-5	14	TRBJ2-5	.	TGTGCCAGCGACCGAGACAGATTCCAAGAGACCCAGTACTTC	CASDRDRFQETQYF
.	TRBV7-9	15	TRBJ2-3	TRBD2	TGTGCCAGCAGCTTAGGTCCTAGCGGGACTGATACGCAGTATTTT	CASSLGPSGTDTQYF
.	TRBV14	16	TRBJ2-2	.	TGTGCCAGCAGCCGGCTGGGAGCCGCGTACACCGGGGAGCTGTTTTTT	CASSRLGAAYTGELFF